This T cell receptor beta chain originates from a study of blood T cell repertoires in COVID-19. Study details: Donors in the United States, Italy and Spain gave samples during acute or convalescent COVID-19. From T cells, B-cell-depleted T cells, or PBMCs came the material, which was cDNA or gDNA.

Original processing methods: It was from reference gene primer amplification that nucleated cell counts were estimated. TCRdb's copy holds only in-frame clones and misses some; the assay was immunoSEQ multiplex PCR. The DNA gave D and trimming, while V, J and clone size come from that table. The sample gives under 250,000 clones, around 83% of which show up once; around 7.9% is in the top ten. The CDR3 sequence is 12 residues long. V lost 6 bases and J lost 6, with 11 bases in between. Germline V lookup: CDR1 SGHAT, CDR2 FQNNGV. Material: peripheral blood. The chain combines TRBV11-2 with TRBJ1-2, with TRBD1 as a possible D gene (5 bases). The TCR originated in a man aged 40-49 years with active or convalescent COVID-19. The CDR3 bases are TGTGCCAGCAGTTCGACAGATGATGGCTACACCTTC. Protein sequence: CASSSTDDGYTF.